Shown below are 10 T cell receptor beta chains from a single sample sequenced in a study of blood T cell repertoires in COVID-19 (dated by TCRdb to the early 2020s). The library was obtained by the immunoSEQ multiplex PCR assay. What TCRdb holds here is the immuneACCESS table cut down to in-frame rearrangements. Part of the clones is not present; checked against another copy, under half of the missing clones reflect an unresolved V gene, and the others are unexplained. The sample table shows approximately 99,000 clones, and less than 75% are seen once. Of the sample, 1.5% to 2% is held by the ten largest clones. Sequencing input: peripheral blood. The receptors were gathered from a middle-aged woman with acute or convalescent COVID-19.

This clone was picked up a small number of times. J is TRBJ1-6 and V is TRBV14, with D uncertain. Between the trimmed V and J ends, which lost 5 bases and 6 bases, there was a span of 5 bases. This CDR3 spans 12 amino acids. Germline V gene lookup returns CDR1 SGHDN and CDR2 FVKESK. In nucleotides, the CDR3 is TGTGCCAGCAGCTCTACTAATTCACCCCTCCACTTT. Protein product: CASSSTNSPLHF. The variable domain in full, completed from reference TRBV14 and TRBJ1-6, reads EAGVTQFPSHSVIEKGQTVTLRCDPISGHDNLYWYRRVMGKEIKFLLHFVKESKQDESGMPNNRFLAERTGGTYSTLKVQPAELEDSGVYFCASSSTNSPLHFGNGTRLTVT.

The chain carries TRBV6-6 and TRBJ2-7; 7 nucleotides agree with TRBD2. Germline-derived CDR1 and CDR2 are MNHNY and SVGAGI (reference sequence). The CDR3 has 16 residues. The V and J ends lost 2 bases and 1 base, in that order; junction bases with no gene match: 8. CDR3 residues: CASSYEWVGGSYEQYF. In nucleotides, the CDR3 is TGTGCCAGCAGTTACGAGTGGGTCGGGGGGTCCTACGAGCAGTACTTC.

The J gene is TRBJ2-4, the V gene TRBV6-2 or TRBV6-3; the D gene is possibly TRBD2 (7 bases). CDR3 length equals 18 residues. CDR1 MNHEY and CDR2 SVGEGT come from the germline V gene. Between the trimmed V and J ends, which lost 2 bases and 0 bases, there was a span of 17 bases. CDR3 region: CASSYEGEGQLAKNIQYF. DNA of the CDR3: TGTGCCAGCAGTTACGAGGGGGAGGGCCAACTAGCCAAAAACATTCAGTACTTC.

Here the CDR3 reads CASSQAGGSLTWRDTQYF. CDR3 DNA: TGCGCCAGCAGCCAAGCAGGCGGGAGCCTCACCTGGAGAGATACGCAGTATTTT. The V call is TRBV4-3, the J call TRBJ2-3; 7 bases align to TRBD2. The V gene's germline CDR1 is LGHNA and CDR2 YSLEER. The CDR3 consists of 18 residues. With 1 base clipped from V and 5 bases from J, the junction kept 15 bases outside the gene matches.

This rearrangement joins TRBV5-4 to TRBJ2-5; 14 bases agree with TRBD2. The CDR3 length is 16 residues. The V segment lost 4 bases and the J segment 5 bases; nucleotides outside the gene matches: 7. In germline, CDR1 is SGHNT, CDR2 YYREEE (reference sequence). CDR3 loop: CASSATSGGARETQYF. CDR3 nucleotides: TGTGCCAGCAGCGCGACTAGCGGGGGGGCCCGGGAGACCCAGTACTTC.

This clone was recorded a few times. CDR3 nucleotide sequence: TGCGCCAGCAGCTTCCTTGGACAGGGAGGAACCGGAAACACCATATATTTT. Protein product: CASSFLGQGGTGNTIYF. The genes are TRBV5-1 and TRBJ1-3, with 8 bases matching TRBD1. CDR3 length: 17 residues. Per the germline V gene, CDR1 is SGHRS and CDR2 is YFSETQ. The trim removed 2 bases at V and 4 bases at J, leaving 11 bases unmatched.

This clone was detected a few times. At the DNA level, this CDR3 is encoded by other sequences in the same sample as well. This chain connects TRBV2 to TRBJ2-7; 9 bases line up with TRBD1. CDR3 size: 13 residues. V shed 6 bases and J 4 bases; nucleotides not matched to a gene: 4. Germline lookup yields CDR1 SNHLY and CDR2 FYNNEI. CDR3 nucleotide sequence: TGTGCCAGCAGAGGACAGGGGAATTACGAGCAGTACTTC. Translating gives CASRGQGNYEQYF.

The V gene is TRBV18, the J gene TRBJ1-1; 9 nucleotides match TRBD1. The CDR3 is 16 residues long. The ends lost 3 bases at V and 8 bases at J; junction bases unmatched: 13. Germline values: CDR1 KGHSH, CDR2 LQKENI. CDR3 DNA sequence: TGTGCCAGCTCACCGGGGACAGGGTCTGGTCAGGTCGAAGCTTTCTTT. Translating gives CASSPGTGSGQVEAFF.

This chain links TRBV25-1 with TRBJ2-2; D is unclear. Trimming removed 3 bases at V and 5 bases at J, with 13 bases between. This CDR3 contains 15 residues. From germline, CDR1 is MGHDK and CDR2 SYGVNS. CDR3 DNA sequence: TGTGCCAGCAGTGATGCGAGCCGAGAGACCGGGGAGCTGTTTTTT. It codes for CASSDASRETGELFF.

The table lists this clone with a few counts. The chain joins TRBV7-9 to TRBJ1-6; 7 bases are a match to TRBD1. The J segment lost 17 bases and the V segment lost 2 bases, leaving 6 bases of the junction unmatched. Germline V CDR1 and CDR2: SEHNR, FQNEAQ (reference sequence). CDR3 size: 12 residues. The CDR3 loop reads CASSLNRGQVHF. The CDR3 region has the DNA TGTGCCAGCAGCTTAAACAGGGGCCAAGTCCACTTT.